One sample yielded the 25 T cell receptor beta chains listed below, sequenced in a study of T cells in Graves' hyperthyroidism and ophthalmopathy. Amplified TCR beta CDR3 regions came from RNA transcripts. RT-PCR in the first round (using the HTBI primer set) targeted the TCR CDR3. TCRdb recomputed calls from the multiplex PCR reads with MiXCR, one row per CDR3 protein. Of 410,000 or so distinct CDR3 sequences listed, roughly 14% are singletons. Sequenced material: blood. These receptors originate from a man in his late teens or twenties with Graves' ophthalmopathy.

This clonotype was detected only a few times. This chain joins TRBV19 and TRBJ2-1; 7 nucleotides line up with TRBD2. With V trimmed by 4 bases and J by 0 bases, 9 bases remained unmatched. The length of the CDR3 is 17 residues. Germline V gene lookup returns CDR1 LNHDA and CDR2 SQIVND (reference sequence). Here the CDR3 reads CASSTSISGASYNEQFF. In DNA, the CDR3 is TGTGCCAGTAGTACCTCGATAAGCGGGGCCTCCTACAATGAGCAGTTCTTC.

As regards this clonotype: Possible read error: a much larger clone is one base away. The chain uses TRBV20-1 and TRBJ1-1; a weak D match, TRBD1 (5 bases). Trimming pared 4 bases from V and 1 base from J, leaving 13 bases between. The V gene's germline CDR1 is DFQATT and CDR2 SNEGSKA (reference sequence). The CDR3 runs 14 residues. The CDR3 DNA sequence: TGCAGTGCTAAGAGGGCAGGGACGAACACTGAAGCTTTCTTT. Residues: CSAKRAGTNTEAFF.

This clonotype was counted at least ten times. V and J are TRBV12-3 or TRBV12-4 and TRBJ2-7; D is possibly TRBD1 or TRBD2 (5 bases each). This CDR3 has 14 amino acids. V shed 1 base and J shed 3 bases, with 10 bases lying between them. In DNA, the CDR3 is TGTGCCAGCAGTTTAGTAGGGACGAGCTACGAGCAGTACTTC. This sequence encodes CASSLVGTSYEQYF.

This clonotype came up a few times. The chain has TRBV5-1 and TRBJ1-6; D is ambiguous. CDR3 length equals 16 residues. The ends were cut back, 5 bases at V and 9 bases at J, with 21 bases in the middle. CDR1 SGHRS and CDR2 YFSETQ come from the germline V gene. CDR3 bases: TGCGCCAGCAGTCGGAACGTTGGGTCCTTCCCTTCACCCCTCCACTTT. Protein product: CASSRNVGSFPSPLHF.

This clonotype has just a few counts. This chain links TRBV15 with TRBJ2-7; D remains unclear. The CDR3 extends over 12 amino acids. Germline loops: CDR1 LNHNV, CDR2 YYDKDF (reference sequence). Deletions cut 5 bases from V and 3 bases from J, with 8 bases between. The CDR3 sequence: CATSGDFYEQYF. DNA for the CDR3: TGTGCCACCAGCGGGGATTTCTACGAGCAGTACTTC.

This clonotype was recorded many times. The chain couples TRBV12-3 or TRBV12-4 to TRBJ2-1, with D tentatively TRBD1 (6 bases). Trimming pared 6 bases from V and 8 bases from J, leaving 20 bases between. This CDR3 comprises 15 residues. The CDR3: CASSPRDKTRDEQFF. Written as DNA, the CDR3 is TGTGCCAGCAGCCCCCGGGACAAAACAAGGGATGAGCAGTTCTTC.

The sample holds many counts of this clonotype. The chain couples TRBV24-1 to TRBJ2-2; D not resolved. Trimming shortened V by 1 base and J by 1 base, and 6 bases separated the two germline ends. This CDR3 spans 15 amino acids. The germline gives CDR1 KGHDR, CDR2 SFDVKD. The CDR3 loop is CATSDFGQNTGELFF. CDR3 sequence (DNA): TGTGCCACCAGTGATTTTGGCCAGAACACCGGGGAGCTGTTTTTT.

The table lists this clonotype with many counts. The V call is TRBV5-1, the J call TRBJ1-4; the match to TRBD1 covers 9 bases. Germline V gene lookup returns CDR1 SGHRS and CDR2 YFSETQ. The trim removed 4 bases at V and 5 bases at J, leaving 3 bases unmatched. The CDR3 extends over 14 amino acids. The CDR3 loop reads CASSPGTGNEKLFF. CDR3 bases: TGCGCCAGCAGCCCCGGGACAGGGAATGAAAAACTGTTTTTT.

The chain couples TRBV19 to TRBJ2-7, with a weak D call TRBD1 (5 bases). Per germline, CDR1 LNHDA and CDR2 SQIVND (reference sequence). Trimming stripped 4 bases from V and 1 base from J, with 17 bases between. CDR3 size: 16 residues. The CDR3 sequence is CASSTERGFGSYEQYF. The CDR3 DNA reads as TGTGCCAGTAGTACAGAAAGGGGTTTTGGGTCCTACGAGCAGTACTTC.

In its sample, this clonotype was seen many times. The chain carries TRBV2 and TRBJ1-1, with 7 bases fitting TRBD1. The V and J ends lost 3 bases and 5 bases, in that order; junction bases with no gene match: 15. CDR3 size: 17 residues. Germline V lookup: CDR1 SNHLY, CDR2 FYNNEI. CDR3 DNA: TGTGCCAGCAGTGAGCCACATGAGACAGGGTTACTAACTGAAGCTTTCTTT. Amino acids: CASSEPHETGLLTEAFF.

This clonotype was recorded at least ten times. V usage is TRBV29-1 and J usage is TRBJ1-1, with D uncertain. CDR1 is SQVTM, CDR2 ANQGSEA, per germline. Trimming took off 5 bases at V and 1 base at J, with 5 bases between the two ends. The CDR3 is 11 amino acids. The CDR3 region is CSVQENTEAFF. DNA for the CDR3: TGCAGCGTTCAGGAGAACACTGAAGCTTTCTTT.

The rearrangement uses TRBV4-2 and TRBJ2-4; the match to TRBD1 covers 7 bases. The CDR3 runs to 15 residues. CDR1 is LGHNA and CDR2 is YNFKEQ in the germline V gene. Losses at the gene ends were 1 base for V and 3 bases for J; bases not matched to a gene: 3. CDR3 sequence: CASSQGQGSKNIQYF. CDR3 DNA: TGTGCCAGCAGCCAAGGACAGGGAAGCAAAAACATTCAGTACTTC.

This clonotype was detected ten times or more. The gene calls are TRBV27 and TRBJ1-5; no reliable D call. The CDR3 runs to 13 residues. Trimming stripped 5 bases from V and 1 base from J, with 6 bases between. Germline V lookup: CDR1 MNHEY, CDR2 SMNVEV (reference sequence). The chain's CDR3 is CASSRYSNQPQHF. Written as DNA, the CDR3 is TGTGCCAGCAGTAGATACAGCAATCAGCCCCAGCATTTT.

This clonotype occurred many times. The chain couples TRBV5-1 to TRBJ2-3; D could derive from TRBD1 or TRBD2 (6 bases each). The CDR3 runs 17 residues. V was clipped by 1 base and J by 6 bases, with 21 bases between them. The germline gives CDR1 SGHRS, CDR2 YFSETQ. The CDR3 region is CASSLIGGRIQADTQYF. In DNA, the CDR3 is TGCGCCAGCAGCTTGATCGGGGGCCGGATCCAGGCGGATACGCAGTATTTT.

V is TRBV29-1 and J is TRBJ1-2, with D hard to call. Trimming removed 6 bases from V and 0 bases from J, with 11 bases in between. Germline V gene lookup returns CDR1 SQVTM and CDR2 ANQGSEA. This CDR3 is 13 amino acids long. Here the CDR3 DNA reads TGCAGCGTCATCTCTCCCCCTAACTATGGCTACACCTTC. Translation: CSVISPPNYGYTF. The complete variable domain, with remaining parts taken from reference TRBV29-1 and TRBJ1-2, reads SAVISQKPSRDICQRGTSLTIQCQVDSQVTMMFWYRQQPGQSLTLIATANQGSEATYESGFVIDKFPISRPNLTFSTLTVSNMSPEDSSIYLCSVISPPNYGYTFGSGTRLTVV.

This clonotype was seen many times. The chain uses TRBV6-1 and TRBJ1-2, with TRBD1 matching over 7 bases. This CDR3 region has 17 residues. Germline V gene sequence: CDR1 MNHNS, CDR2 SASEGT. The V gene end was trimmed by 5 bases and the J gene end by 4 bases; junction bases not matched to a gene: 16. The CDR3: CASSHSSRDRTFYGYTF. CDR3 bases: TGTGCCAGCAGTCACTCCAGCCGGGACAGAACTTTCTATGGCTACACCTTC.

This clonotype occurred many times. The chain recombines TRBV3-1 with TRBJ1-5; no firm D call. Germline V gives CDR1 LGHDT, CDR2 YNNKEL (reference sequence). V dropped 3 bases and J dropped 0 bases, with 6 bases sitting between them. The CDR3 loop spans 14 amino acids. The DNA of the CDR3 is TGTGCCAGCAGCCAGCAGTATAGCAATCAGCCCCAGCATTTT. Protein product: CASSQQYSNQPQHF.

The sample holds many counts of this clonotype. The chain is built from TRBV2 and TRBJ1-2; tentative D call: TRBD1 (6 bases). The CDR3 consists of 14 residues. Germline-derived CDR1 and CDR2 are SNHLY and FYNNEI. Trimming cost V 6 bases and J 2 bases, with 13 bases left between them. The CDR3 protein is CASRRDTQNYGYTF. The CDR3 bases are TGTGCCAGCAGACGGGACACTCAAAACTATGGCTACACCTTC.

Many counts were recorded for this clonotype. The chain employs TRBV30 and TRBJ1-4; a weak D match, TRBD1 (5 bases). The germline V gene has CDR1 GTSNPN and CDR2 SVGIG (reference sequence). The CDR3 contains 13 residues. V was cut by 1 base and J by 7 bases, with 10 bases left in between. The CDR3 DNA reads TGTGCCTGGAGTGAAGGGGTTGTTGAAAAACTGTTTTTT. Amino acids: CAWSEGVVEKLFF.

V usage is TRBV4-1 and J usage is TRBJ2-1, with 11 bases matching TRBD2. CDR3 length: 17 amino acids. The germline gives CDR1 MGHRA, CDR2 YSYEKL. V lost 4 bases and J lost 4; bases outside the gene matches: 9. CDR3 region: CASSLRTSGGSYNEQFF. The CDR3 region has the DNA TGCGCCAGCAGCCTTCGAACTAGCGGGGGTTCGTACAATGAGCAGTTCTTC.

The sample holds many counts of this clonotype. CDR3 DNA sequence: TGTGCCAGCAGTTTAACCCCCCAAACTGAAGCTTTCTTT. This sequence encodes CASSLTPQTEAFF. The V gene is TRBV12-3 or TRBV12-4, the J gene TRBJ1-1, with unresolved D. V lost 2 bases and J lost 5, with 9 bases in between. CDR3 length: 13 amino acids.

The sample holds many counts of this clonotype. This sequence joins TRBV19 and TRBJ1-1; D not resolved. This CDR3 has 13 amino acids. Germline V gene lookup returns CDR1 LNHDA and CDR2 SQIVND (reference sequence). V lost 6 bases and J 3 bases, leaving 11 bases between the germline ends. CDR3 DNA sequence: TGTGCCAGTAGGGCCCTCGGGTACACTGAAGCTTTCTTT. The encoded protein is CASRALGYTEAFF.

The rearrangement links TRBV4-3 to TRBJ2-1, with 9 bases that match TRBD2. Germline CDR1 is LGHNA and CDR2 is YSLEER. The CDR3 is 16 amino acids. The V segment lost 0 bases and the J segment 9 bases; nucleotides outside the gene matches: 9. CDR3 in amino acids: CASSQESSSGNTEQFF. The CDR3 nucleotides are TGCGCCAGCAGCCAAGAGTCCTCTAGCGGGAACACTGAGCAGTTCTTC.

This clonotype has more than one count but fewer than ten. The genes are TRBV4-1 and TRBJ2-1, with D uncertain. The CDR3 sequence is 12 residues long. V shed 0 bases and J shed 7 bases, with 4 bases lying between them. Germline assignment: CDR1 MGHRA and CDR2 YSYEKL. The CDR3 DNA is TGCGCCAGCAGCCAAGATATTAATGAGCAGTTCTTC. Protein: CASSQDINEQFF.

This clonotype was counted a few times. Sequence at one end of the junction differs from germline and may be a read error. CDR3 coding DNA: TGTGCCGGCAGGCTAGCGGGGGGGGGGGATACGCAGTATTTT. It specifies CAGRLAGGGDTQYF. The chain employs TRBV12-3 or TRBV12-4 and TRBJ2-3; TRBD2 matches at 12 bases. This CDR3 comprises 14 residues.